This is a list of T cell receptor beta chains from one sample in a study of blood T cells in healthy people across ages. TCRdb independently ran MiXCR on the 5' RACE reads; one entry per CDR3 protein. The sample consists of 1.4 million to 1.5 million distinct CDR3 sequences, roughly 40% of them appearing once. Sequencing was performed on blood. The receptors derive from a woman younger than 35 in good health. The CDR3 runs from the conserved cysteine through the conserved F or W. The order of the fields is D gene, clone size, V gene, J gene, CDR3 DNA, CDR3 protein. The D gene is left open where the match is weak. Size tells how often a clone was seen (once, few, many) or the class of an expanded clone, and some rows leave it out.

NA,NA,TRBV3-1,TRBJ2-5,TGTGCCAGCAGCCAAAAACAGGTCGAAGAGACCCAGTACTTC,CASSQKQVEETQYF
NA,NA,TRBV5-1,TRBJ2-3,TGCGCCAGCAGCTTGGGTAACAATAACCCCACAGATACGCAGTATTTT,CASSLGNNNPTDTQYF
TRBD2,NA,TRBV12-3/TRBV12-4,TRBJ2-3,TGTGCCAGCAGTCCCGGACTAGCGGTCGACGCGGGTACGCAGTATTTT,CASSPGLAVDAGTQYF
NA,NA,TRBV5-1,TRBJ2-3,TGCGCCAGCAGCTTGGGAGAGGGCAACTGGGGCACAGATACGCAGTATTTT,CASSLGEGNWGTDTQYF
NA,few,TRBV20-1,TRBJ1-2,TGCAGTGCTAGGGAGGACAGTAACTATGGCTACACCTTC,CSAREDSNYGYTF
NA,few,TRBV24-1,TRBJ1-1,TGTGCCACCAGTGACCTCCTCGGGACCCTCGCGACTGAAGCTTTCTTT,CATSDLLGTLATEAFF
NA,few,TRBV7-2,TRBJ1-5,TGTGCCAGCAGCTTATCCGTCTATAGCAATCAGCCCCAGCATTTT,CASSLSVYSNQPQHF
NA,few,TRBV5-1,TRBJ2-1,TGCGCCAGCAGCCCCGTCGCGGGCCGGGACAATGAGCAGTTCTTC,CASSPVAGRDNEQFF
TRBD1,NA,TRBV6-1,TRBJ2-7,TGTGCCAGCAGTGCCCTCCGGGACAGACAGTACTTC,CASSALRDRQYF
NA,many,TRBV7-2,TRBJ2-4,TGTGCCAGCAGCTTAGGAGGATCCAAAAACATTCAGTACTTC,CASSLGGSKNIQYF
NA,few,TRBV6-6,TRBJ1-5,TGTGCCAGCAGTTATGTGGATCAGCCCCAGCATTTT,CASSYVDQPQHF
NA,NA,TRBV6-6,TRBJ1-2,TGTGCCAGCAGCCCCCGACAGGCAGATGGCTACATCTTC,CASSPRQADGYIF
TRBD1,few,TRBV12-3/TRBV12-4,TRBJ1-4,TGTGCCAGCAGTTCCGGACAGGTGGATGAAAAACTGTTTTTT,CASSSGQVDEKLFF
NA,many,TRBV10-3,TRBJ2-7,TGTGCCATCAGTGAGGCAGCGTACGAGCAGTACTTC,CAISEAAYEQYF
TRBD1,NA,TRBV29-1,TRBJ1-4,TGCAGCGTTGCCCAGGGACAGGGAAGTGAAAAACTGTTTTTT,CSVAQGQGSEKLFF
NA,NA,TRBV12-3/TRBV12-4,TRBJ2-2,TGTGCCAGCAGTAGTCGTGTTTCCGGGGAGCTGTTTTTT,CASSSRVSGELFF
NA,NA,TRBV29-1,TRBJ2-7,TGCAGCGTTTGGGGAGGACAGGTCTACGAGCAGTACTTC,CSVWGGQVYEQYF
NA,few,TRBV29-1,TRBJ2-4,TGCAGCGTTGAGTCCGGGACACCACTTCTAGCCAAAAACATTCAGTACTTC,CSVESGTPLLAKNIQYF
NA,NA,TRBV20-1,TRBJ2-2,TGCAGTGCTCCCCTCAGAAAGGGTCCCGGGGAGCTGTTTTTT,CSAPLRKGPGELFF
NA,few,TRBV2,TRBJ2-7,TGTGCCACGGGGGTAGAGCAGTACTTC,CATGVEQYF
NA,few,TRBV6-5,TRBJ2-7,TGTGCCAGCAGTTTCTCGACCAACAGGGCCCACGAGCAGTACTTC,CASSFSTNRAHEQYF
NA,NA,TRBV14,TRBJ1-1,TGTGCCAGCAGCCTGAGCGGGACCCTCAGGTCGAACACTGAAGCTTTCTTT,CASSLSGTLRSNTEAFF
TRBD1,NA,TRBV4-3,TRBJ1-2,TGCGCCAGCAGCCAGTCTCCCCCAGGGGGCTATGGCTACACCTTC,CASSQSPPGGYGYTF
NA,many,TRBV29-1,TRBJ2-7,TGCAGCGTCCTCCGGGACACGGACTACGAGCAGTACTTC,CSVLRDTDYEQYF
NA,NA,TRBV12-3/TRBV12-4,TRBJ2-3,TGTGCCAGCAGTTACATGGGGTCCACCGATACGCAGTATTTT,CASSYMGSTDTQYF
NA,NA,TRBV11-1,TRBJ2-1,TGTGCCAGCAGCTTATACGCGGGGTCCTACAATGAGCAGTTCTTC,CASSLYAGSYNEQFF
NA,few,TRBV4-2,TRBJ1-4,TGTGCCAGCAGCTCCGAAGACAGAGGAGGTGAAAAACTGTTTTTT,CASSSEDRGGEKLFF
TRBD2,NA,TRBV27,TRBJ2-2,TGTGCCAGCCATCGGGGGGGGAGCACCGGGGAGCTGTTTTTT,CASHRGGSTGELFF
TRBD2,NA,TRBV4-1,TRBJ2-3,TGCGCCGGCAGCCAGACTATTCTAGCGGAATACTTCACAGATACGCAGTATTTT,CAGSQTILAEYFTDTQYF
NA,many,TRBV25-1,TRBJ1-1,TGTGCCATCCCCCCCCCCAGGGTGAACACTGAAGCTTTCTTT,CAIPPPRVNTEAFF
NA,once,TRBV21-1,TRBJ2-1,TGTGCCAGCGGAAAAGGGGGGAGCTCCTACGAGCAGTTCTTC,CASGKGGSSYEQFF
NA,NA,TRBV2,TRBJ2-1,TGTGCCAGCAGTGTTGCCCGGACTAATGAGCAGTTCTTC,CASSVARTNEQFF
NA,NA,TRBV21-1,TRBJ1-6,TGTGCCAGCGGGTTGACAGAGAATTCACCCCTCCACTTT,CASGLTENSPLHF
NA,NA,TRBV18,TRBJ2-3,TGTGCCGGCTCACCACTCCCAAGCGGGAGCACAGATACGCAGTATTTT,CAGSPLPSGSTDTQYF
TRBD1,few,TRBV20-1,TRBJ1-6,TGCAGTGCTAGAGATTCCTTCCGACAGGGGGCCCCTTCACCCCTCCACTTT,CSARDSFRQGAPSPLHF
TRBD1,NA,TRBV13,TRBJ1-2,TGTGCCAGCAGCTCTCAACCGGGACAGGGCTCGTCTCTTGGCTACACCTTC,CASSSQPGQGSSLGYTF
TRBD1,few,TRBV5-1,TRBJ1-1,TGCGCCAGCAGCTGGGACCACAGGGGGAACACTGAAGCTTTCTTT,CASSWDHRGNTEAFF
NA,few,TRBV7-9,TRBJ2-7,TGTGCCAGCAGCCTCATCGGAGGGGGCGACGAGCAGTACTTC,CASSLIGGGDEQYF
NA,NA,TRBV27,TRBJ1-2,TGTGCCAGCAGTTTGCGGTCGGAGGCAAACTCGGGCTACACCTTC,CASSLRSEANSGYTF
NA,few,TRBV12-3/TRBV12-4,TRBJ2-7,TGTGCCAGCAGTTTATCAGAGGTCGAGCAGTACTTC,CASSLSEVEQYF
NA,few,TRBV6-1,TRBJ1-2,TGTGCCAGCAGGTGGGCGGTTCAAGGCTACACCTTC,CASRWAVQGYTF
NA,once,TRBV6-6,TRBJ1-1,TGTGCCGTCAATGGGGGGGCTTTTTTTATGAACACTGAAGCTTTCTTT,CAVNGGAFFMNTEAFF
NA,NA,TRBV20-1,TRBJ1-1,TGCAGTGCTAGTGGTGGGGCAAGCACTGAAGCTTTCTTT,CSASGGASTEAFF
NA,once,TRBV29-1,TRBJ2-3,TGCAGCGTTGAGGGGGAAGGGGCCCAGGAGTATTTT,CSVEGEGAQEYF
NA,NA,TRBV24-1,TRBJ1-1,TGTGCCACCAGTGCGATAGGCGGTGAAGCTTTCTTT,CATSAIGGEAFF
TRBD2,NA,TRBV12-3/TRBV12-4,TRBJ2-1,TGTGCCAGCAGGCCATCAGGGGGGGAACTAGCGGGAGGCAACAATGAGCAGTTCTTC,CASRPSGGELAGGNNEQFF